The present entry profiles one T cell receptor (beta chain) with its context. Its specificity is not known. The data were taken from a study of beta chain features in type 1 diabetes. Study-level points and caveats: A pattern of fewer insertions and more deletions at VDJ junctions was seen in type 1 diabetes patients. Shorter TCRB CDR3s, moderately but significantly so, marked every one of the four CD4+ subsets in Type 1 diabetes patients.

Every donor provided one heparinised blood draw, which averaged about 120 mL. J gave up 5 bases and V 4 bases, and 9 bases lay outside the gene matches. This CDR3 comprises 15 residues. Germline CDR1 SGHTA, CDR2 FQGNSA. Sequencing targeted expressed TCRB transcripts, as all isolated RNA had been reverse transcribed. Data came from immunoSEQ multiplex PCR; TCRdb stores just in-frame clones and leaves some out. The sample holds hundreds of thousands of clones, about 12% seen once. The specimen was naive CD4+ T cells from blood. The chain links TRBV7-2 to TRBJ1-1; TRBD1 matches at 8 bases. The clonotype comes from a man aged 18-30 years in good health. This CDR3 reads CASSSGGGLLTEAFF. As DNA, the CDR3 is TGTGCCAGCAGCTCAGGGGGCGGTTTGCTTACTGAAGCTTTCTTT.